This TCR beta chain is drawn from a study of cytomegalovirus exposure and HLA in healthy donors. It was with 60 Vbeta and 13 Jbeta primers that the PCR ran. The repertoire was sequenced with immunoSEQ multiplex PCR; TCRdb's copy has only in-frame clones and lacks some. The repertoire has 100,000 to 150,000 clones, 60% to 80% of them found once; the top ten carry roughly 7.2%. V lost 5 bases and J 4 bases, leaving 15 bases between the germline ends. The CDR3 sequence is 15 residues long. CDR1 is SGHTA and CDR2 is FQGNSA in the germline V gene. This clonotype was sampled from a male donor in good health and CMV-seronegative. The sequenced sample was PBMCs. This chain joins TRBV7-2 and TRBJ2-1; D uncertain. DNA for the CDR3: TGTGCCAGCAGCCCCCGTGATAGAAGTTACAATGAGCAGTTCTTC. It yields the protein CASSPRDRSYNEQFF.